Here is one T cell receptor (beta chain) with its context. This entry comes from a study of blood T cell repertoires in COVID-19. For the study at large: PBMCs, B-cell-depleted T cells, or T cells were the source of the cDNA or gDNA that made up the material.

This CDR3 has 13 amino acids. Germline CDR1 and CDR2: SGHTA and FQGNSA. The V end was cut by 5 bases, the J end by 6 bases, with 11 bases between. Seattle-derived patients entered the study during active infection and were followed longitudinally. Sequencing was performed with immunoSEQ multiplex PCR; in TCRdb, only in-frame clones are kept and a portion is missing. Altogether 500,000 to 600,000 clones are present, 85% to 90% being singletons, with the ten largest covering roughly 8.3%. The TCR sequence derives from a woman in her 50s with COVID-19, enrolled during active disease. The source material was peripheral blood. V is TRBV7-2 and J is TRBJ2-4; D unclear. CDR3 nucleotides: TGTGCCAGCAGCCTAGACCCGGGAAACATTCAGTACTTC. The encoded protein is CASSLDPGNIQYF.